This is a list of T cell receptor beta chains from one sample in a study of cytomegalovirus exposure and HLA in healthy donors. TCRdb's copy holds only in-frame clones and misses some; the assay was immunoSEQ multiplex PCR. This sample has over 150,000 clones, with 82% found just once. The sample comprised PBMCs. The source is a boy between 2 and 15 years old in good health and CMV-seronegative. CDR3s include the opening cysteine and the closing phenylalanine or tryptophan. D genes are given only for firm matches.

- TRBJ2-1 TRBV7-8 CASSFRIIRRRDTAYNEQFF
TRBD1 TRBJ1-2 TRBV7-9 CASRYGTDNGYTF
- TRBJ1-2 TRBV27 CASSPVVGGIYESYTF
TRBD1 TRBJ1-5 TRBV2 CASSLDRGLDQPQHF
TRBD1 TRBJ1-1 TRBV7-9 CASRPWDRRNTEAFF
TRBD2 TRBJ2-5 TRBV9 CASSPQGTSKETQYF
- TRBJ1-3 TRBV5-3 CARSPYTGSGNTIYF
- TRBJ1-1 TRBV6-1 CASSEGGPEIGTFF
- TRBJ2-5 TRBV18 CASSGGAKGETQYF
- TRBJ1-1 TRBV29-1 CSVGAWAMNTEAFF
TRBD1 TRBJ2-5 TRBV6-1 CASQGANQETQYF
- TRBJ2-7 TRBV5-1 CASRPGTGLTYEQYF
- TRBJ1-1 TRBV6-5 CASSSPSGGIEAFF
- TRBJ2-5 TRBV19 CASSPRRRRGETQYF
- TRBJ1-6 TRBV6-5 CASIPDSSYNSPLHF
TRBD1 TRBJ1-2 TRBV19 CASSVGTGGAWDGYTF
TRBD2 TRBJ2-2 TRBV18 CASSPFRASGGTITGELFF
TRBD1 TRBJ1-1 TRBV2 CASRLSRGHDTEAFF
- TRBJ2-3 TRBV7-6 CASSPREGADTQYF
TRBD2 TRBJ2-7 TRBV6-5 CASSSPGGRGVYEQYF
- TRBJ2-1 TRBV4-2 CASSQELANEQFF
TRBD2 TRBJ2-7 TRBV4-2 CASSQGLAGEATDEQYF
- TRBJ1-2 TRBV5-1 CASSLAGQPNYGYTF
- TRBJ1-2 TRBV27 CASSRDRTYGYTF
- TRBJ1-1 TRBV7-2 CASSFGLRTGGTEAFF
TRBD1 TRBJ1-2 TRBV6-1 CASSAGTGYGYTF
- TRBJ1-6 TRBV20-1 CSARDQLVVHF
- TRBJ1-6 TRBV5-6 CASSLGHFNSPLHF
TRBD2 TRBJ2-1 TRBV5-1 CASRMTSGGVYEQFF
- TRBJ1-6 TRBV2 CASRENPHRVEYNSPLHF
- TRBJ1-1 TRBV5-1 CASSLSGDTEAFF
- TRBJ1-6 TRBV7-3 CASTKTQANYNSPLHF
- TRBJ2-1 TRBV7-3 CASSSTGQGYNEQFF
- TRBJ2-7 TRBV4-1 CASSQWRVAPGSSYEQYF
TRBD1 TRBJ2-1 TRBV5-6 CASSLRAGGGNEQFF
TRBD1 TRBJ2-7 TRBV25-1 CASSALTGTGVSEQYF
- TRBJ1-3 TRBV4-2 CASSQDHSSGNTIYF
- TRBJ1-2 TRBV30 CAWTGGWGNYGYTF